The rows below give T cell receptor beta chains drawn from one sample of a study of blood T cell repertoires in COVID-19. Some clones are missing from TCRdb's copy, which holds only in-frame ones; the method was immunoSEQ multiplex PCR. This repertoire shows about 220,000 clones, 80% to 90% found once; its top ten account for approximately 3.5%. Sequencing was carried out using PBMCs or T cells enriched from blood (not recorded which). These TCRs come from a woman younger than 30 in a cohort exposed to, infected with or recovered from COVID-19 (not recorded which). Both conserved end residues are part of each CDR3. The order of the fields is J gene, D gene, clone size, V gene, CDR3 protein, CDR3 DNA. D genes are given only for firm matches. Size is omitted from some rows. Given values are once, few, many or a class for expanded clones.

J gene: TRBJ1-1; D gene: NA; clone size: NA; V gene: TRBV2; CDR3 protein: CASSADRNTEAFF; CDR3 DNA: TGTGCCAGCAGCGCGGACAGGAACACTGAAGCTTTCTTT
J gene: TRBJ2-2; D gene: NA; clone size: NA; V gene: TRBV7-6; CDR3 protein: CASSLGQGKDGELFF; CDR3 DNA: TGTGCCAGCAGCTTGGGGCAGGGGAAGGACGGGGAGCTGTTTTTT
J gene: TRBJ2-7; D gene: NA; clone size: NA; V gene: TRBV10-1; CDR3 protein: CASSDSRPPSYEQYF; CDR3 DNA: TGCGCCAGCAGTGACAGTCGTCCACCATCCTACGAGCAGTACTTC
J gene: TRBJ1-1; D gene: NA; clone size: NA; V gene: TRBV6-5; CDR3 protein: CASSHRRGSNTEAFF; CDR3 DNA: TGTGCCAGCAGTCATAGAAGGGGAAGCAACACTGAAGCTTTCTTT
J gene: TRBJ1-5; D gene: TRBD1; clone size: NA; V gene: TRBV7-3; CDR3 protein: CASSLNLFPGDRDEYDSNQPQHF; CDR3 DNA: TGTGCCAGCAGCTTAAACCTCTTTCCCGGGGACAGGGACGAATATGATAGCAATCAGCCCCAGCATTTT
J gene: TRBJ2-5; D gene: TRBD2; clone size: NA; V gene: TRBV20-1; CDR3 protein: CSASGTTYQETQYF; CDR3 DNA: TGCAGTGCTAGTGGGACTACGTACCAAGAGACCCAGTACTTC
J gene: TRBJ2-2; D gene: NA; clone size: NA; V gene: TRBV4-1; CDR3 protein: CASSHETGNTGELFF; CDR3 DNA: TGCGCCAGCAGCCATGAGACAGGGAACACCGGGGAGCTGTTTTTT
J gene: TRBJ2-1; D gene: NA; clone size: once; V gene: TRBV9; CDR3 protein: CASSVDPPSSYNEQFF; CDR3 DNA: TGTGCCAGCAGCGTAGATCCCCCGAGCTCCTACAATGAGCAGTTCTTC
J gene: TRBJ2-7; D gene: NA; clone size: NA; V gene: TRBV9; CDR3 protein: CASSVDGSSYEQYF; CDR3 DNA: TGTGCCAGCAGCGTAGATGGCAGCTCCTACGAGCAGTACTTC
J gene: TRBJ1-2; D gene: TRBD1; clone size: NA; V gene: TRBV7-2; CDR3 protein: CASSSRDSSLYGYTF; CDR3 DNA: TGTGCCAGCAGCTCAAGGGACAGCTCCCTGTATGGCTACACCTTC
J gene: TRBJ1-5; D gene: TRBD1; clone size: NA; V gene: TRBV7-6; CDR3 protein: CASSLGQGRGQPQHF; CDR3 DNA: TGTGCCAGCAGCTTAGGACAGGGTAGGGGGCAGCCCCAGCATTTT
J gene: TRBJ1-5; D gene: NA; clone size: NA; V gene: TRBV5-1; CDR3 protein: CASSLGSGGGNQPQHF; CDR3 DNA: TGCGCCAGCAGCTTGGGATCGGGGGGAGGCAATCAGCCCCAGCATTTT
J gene: TRBJ1-2; D gene: NA; clone size: NA; V gene: TRBV5-4; CDR3 protein: CASRRASQQVYGYTF; CDR3 DNA: TGTGCCAGCAGGCGCGCCTCGCAGCAGGTCTATGGCTACACCTTC
J gene: TRBJ1-3; D gene: NA; clone size: NA; V gene: TRBV6-5; CDR3 protein: CASSYADSSGNTIYF; CDR3 DNA: TGTGCCAGCAGTTACGCGGACAGCTCTGGAAACACCATATATTTT
J gene: TRBJ2-2; D gene: TRBD2; clone size: NA; V gene: TRBV7-2; CDR3 protein: CASSLGLAGTTGELFF; CDR3 DNA: TGTGCCAGCAGCTTGGGACTAGCGGGGACCACCGGGGAGCTGTTTTTT
J gene: TRBJ2-6; D gene: TRBD1; clone size: NA; V gene: TRBV30; CDR3 protein: CAWSDGTGVTGANVLTF; CDR3 DNA: TGTGCCTGGAGTGACGGGACAGGGGTCACTGGGGCCAACGTCCTGACTTTC
J gene: TRBJ2-7; D gene: TRBD2; clone size: NA; V gene: TRBV19; CDR3 protein: CASSGRATNEQYF; CDR3 DNA: TGTGCCAGTAGCGGGAGGGCCACAAACGAGCAGTACTTC
J gene: TRBJ1-1; D gene: TRBD1; clone size: NA; V gene: TRBV28; CDR3 protein: CASSPTGVGTEAFF; CDR3 DNA: TGTGCCAGCAGTCCAACAGGGGTAGGTACTGAAGCTTTCTTT
J gene: TRBJ2-1; D gene: NA; clone size: NA; V gene: TRBV18; CDR3 protein: CASSPDDKPEQFF; CDR3 DNA: TGTGCCAGCTCACCTGACGACAAACCTGAGCAGTTCTTC
J gene: TRBJ1-2; D gene: TRBD1; clone size: NA; V gene: TRBV4-1; CDR3 protein: CASSHPRTGSNYGYTF; CDR3 DNA: TGCGCCAGCAGCCACCCCCGGACAGGGTCCAACTATGGCTACACCTTC
J gene: TRBJ2-3; D gene: TRBD2; clone size: NA; V gene: TRBV3-1/TRBV3-2; CDR3 protein: CASSRGLAGGKYF; CDR3 DNA: TGTGCCAGCAGCCGGGGACTAGCGGGGGGGAAGTATTTT
J gene: TRBJ1-6; D gene: NA; clone size: NA; V gene: TRBV3-1/TRBV3-2; CDR3 protein: CASSPQGRDSPLHF; CDR3 DNA: TGTGCCAGCAGCCCGCAGGGGAGGGATTCACCCCTCCACTTT
J gene: TRBJ1-2; D gene: NA; clone size: few; V gene: TRBV4-1; CDR3 protein: CASSRTGWNYGYTF; CDR3 DNA: TGCGCCAGCAGCCGAACAGGGTGGAACTATGGCTACACCTTC